Listed below are T cell receptor beta chains from one sample, sequenced in a study of shared clonotypes between healthy human individuals. TCRdb's copy holds only in-frame clones and misses some; the assay was immunoSEQ multiplex PCR. The sample consists of approximately 2.3 million clones, just over 90% of them appearing once. The specimen sequenced was naive CD4+ T cells from PBMCs. The origin of the receptors is a man aged 18 to 35 in good health. Some clones in this sample may be carry-over from other donors' samples. Both conserved end residues are part of each CDR3. Fields, in order: V gene, D gene, clone size, J gene, CDR3 protein, CDR3 DNA. D genes are given only for firm matches. Clone size is not always given. Where it is, it says once, few, many or a class for expanded clones.

V: TRBV6-5; D: TRBD1; size: few; J: TRBJ1-2; CDR3: CASSLRGTGYGYTF; DNA: TGTGCCAGCAGTCTCAGAGGGACAGGGTATGGCTACACCTTC
V: TRBV29-1; D: TRBD2; size: -; J: TRBJ2-2; CDR3: CSVKIASGRRTGELFF; DNA: TGCAGCGTTAAGATTGCTAGCGGGAGAAGGACCGGGGAGCTGTTTTTT
V: TRBV30; D: -; size: -; J: TRBJ1-6; CDR3: CAWGPERARGNSPLHF; DNA: TGTGCCTGGGGGCCCGAGAGGGCCCGGGGGAATTCACCCCTCCACTTT
V: TRBV2; D: TRBD1; size: -; J: TRBJ1-2; CDR3: CASSDDDRGYGYTF; DNA: TGTGCCAGCAGTGACGATGACAGGGGATATGGCTACACCTTC
V: TRBV9; D: TRBD2; size: -; J: TRBJ2-5; CDR3: CASSSTPGLAGTETQYF; DNA: TGTGCCAGCAGTTCTACACCGGGACTAGCGGGGACAGAGACCCAGTACTTC
V: TRBV13; D: TRBD1; size: -; J: TRBJ2-2; CDR3: CASSQTFPGQGFSGELFF; DNA: TGTGCCAGCAGCCAAACCTTCCCGGGACAGGGTTTCTCCGGGGAGCTGTTTTTT
V: TRBV4-3; D: TRBD2; size: -; J: TRBJ2-7; CDR3: CASSQDIGLAGVEQYF; DNA: TGCGCCAGCAGCCAAGATATCGGTCTAGCGGGAGTCGAGCAGTACTTC
V: TRBV18; D: TRBD1; size: once; J: TRBJ2-4; CDR3: CASSLNYRGNIQYF; DNA: TGTGCCAGCTCACTCAACTACAGGGGAAACATTCAGTACTTC
V: TRBV29-1; D: -; size: -; J: TRBJ2-7; CDR3: CSVRGTVAYEQYF; DNA: TGCAGCGTACGGGGGACAGTTGCCTACGAGCAGTACTTC
V: TRBV28; D: TRBD2; size: -; J: TRBJ2-2; CDR3: CASSLEASGTHGELFF; DNA: TGTGCCAGCAGTTTGGAGGCTAGCGGGACCCACGGGGAGCTGTTTTTT
V: TRBV9; D: -; size: -; J: TRBJ2-1; CDR3: CASSSTSASYNEQFF; DNA: TGTGCCAGCAGCTCGACTAGTGCTTCCTACAATGAGCAGTTCTTC
V: TRBV14; D: -; size: -; J: TRBJ1-2; CDR3: CASSPTPTGAGYTF; DNA: TGTGCCAGCAGCCCGACCCCGACAGGAGCGGGCTACACCTTC
V: TRBV7-8; D: -; size: -; J: TRBJ2-5; CDR3: CASSFSRQIQETQYF; DNA: TGTGCCAGCAGCTTTAGCAGACAGATCCAAGAGACCCAGTACTTC
V: TRBV19; D: -; size: -; J: TRBJ1-5; CDR3: CASSIGAEDPQHF; DNA: TGTGCCAGTAGTATTGGTGCCGAAGACCCCCAGCATTTT
V: TRBV19; D: -; size: -; J: TRBJ2-3; CDR3: CASKKVDASTDTQYF; DNA: TGTGCCAGTAAGAAGGTGGATGCTAGCACAGATACGCAGTATTTT
V: TRBV9; D: -; size: -; J: TRBJ2-3; CDR3: CASSVQGGTDTQYF; DNA: TGTGCCAGCAGCGTCCAGGGTGGCACAGATACGCAGTATTTT
V: TRBV7-9; D: TRBD1; size: -; J: TRBJ1-4; CDR3: CASSLFRGNEKLFF; DNA: TGTGCCAGCAGCTTATTCAGGGGGAATGAAAAACTGTTTTTT